The T cell receptor beta chain described here comes from a study of cytomegalovirus exposure and HLA in healthy donors. General observations from the study: A later analysis associated under 20,000 TCR beta sequences with HLA alleles at a 0.05 false discovery rate. Rare TCR sequences predominated, though certain public TCRs were found in many donors. It was reported in a later analysis that an Asian-associated ancestry cluster showed fewer N-insertions than the approximately 700-donor mean.

Donors in the study were healthy people who gave bone marrow. Regarding this clone: Its target is unknown.

Use of 60 Vbeta and 13 Jbeta primers characterized the PCR. Sequenced by immunoSEQ multiplex PCR; TCRdb stores in-frame clones only, minus some. The table records more than 95,000 clones, roughly 76% of them present only once. Trimming took off 5 bases at V and 0 bases at J, with 14 bases between the two ends. The CDR3 consists of 15 residues. Germline V gene lookup returns CDR1 SGHTA and CDR2 FQGTGA. What was sequenced was PBMCs. This TCR was recovered from a woman aged 55-70 years in good health and CMV-seropositive. The chain is built from TRBV7-3 and TRBJ2-7; a possible D gene is TRBD2 (6 bases). CDR3 DNA: TGTGCCAGCAGCGCCTCTAGCGTGAGCTCCTACGAGCAGTACTTC. It translates to CASSASSVSSYEQYF.